Shown below are 29 T cell receptor beta chains from a single sample sequenced in a study of CD8+ T cells in alopecia areata. As the sequencing template, cDNA was produced by extracting RNA and reverse transcribing it. The repertoire was sequenced with immunoSEQ multiplex PCR; TCRdb's copy has only in-frame clones and lacks some. The sample includes around 210,000 clones, less than 65% of them seen just once. As for treatment: oral pan-JAK inhibitor, 5-10 mg twice daily. This material consisted of CD4+ T cells sorted from blood, taken at week 4, from a patient treated with tofacitinib. The receptors come from a human donor with alopecia areata.

This chain links TRBV29-1 with TRBJ2-5; D remains unclear. Trimming left V 6 bases short and J 2 bases short, with 16 bases between. Germline values: CDR1 SQVTM, CDR2 ANQGSEA. The CDR3 is 14 residues long. The CDR3 bases are TGCAGCGTCCTTGCACTGACCTATCAAGAGACCCAGTACTTC. It translates to CSVLALTYQETQYF.

The rearrangement uses TRBV25-1 and TRBJ2-7; D possibly corresponds to TRBD1 (5 bases). Trimming removed 4 bases at V and 3 bases at J, with 10 bases between. The CDR3 is made up of 13 amino acids. CDR1 and CDR2 (germline): MGHDK, SYGVNS. CDR3 sequence reads: CASSADTIYEQYF. CDR3 in DNA: TGTGCCAGCAGTGCGGACACAATCTACGAGCAGTACTTC.

This rearrangement joins TRBV2 to TRBJ2-2; 7 bases agree with TRBD1. The CDR3 length is 14 residues. With V trimmed by 3 bases and J by 11 bases, 9 bases remained unmatched. Germline CDR1 reads SNHLY; CDR2 reads FYNNEI. Written as DNA, the CDR3 is TGTGCCAGCAGTGACCAAGAACAGGGGAGAGAGCTGTTTTTT. Its protein is CASSDQEQGRELFF.

This clone was observed a handful of times. The chain couples TRBV11-2 to TRBJ2-7, with 7 bases fitting TRBD2. The ends lost 5 bases at V and 0 bases at J; junction bases unmatched: 7. The germline gives CDR1 SGHAT, CDR2 FQNNGV. The CDR3 sequence is 15 residues long. The CDR3 nucleotides read TGTGCCAGCAGCCCCCTAGCGGTGAGCTCCTACGAGCAGTACTTC. Residues: CASSPLAVSSYEQYF.

As concerns this clone: Other DNA sequences within the sample encode an identical CDR3. This chain links TRBV30 with TRBJ2-1, with 12 bases fitting TRBD2. There are 15 residues in the CDR3. Trimming removed 0 bases from V and 4 bases from J; junction bases left unmatched: 1. Germline V CDR1 and CDR2: GTSNPN, SVGIG (reference sequence). The CDR3 region has the DNA TGTGCCTGGAGTGTAGGACTAGCGGGGTACAATGAGCAGTTCTTC. It yields the protein CAWSVGLAGYNEQFF.

CDR3 nucleotides: TGCAGCACCGGACAGGGGGCGCGAAATGAGCAGTTCTTC. Translated: CSTGQGARNEQFF. The rearrangement joins TRBV29-1 to TRBJ2-1, with TRBD1 identical over 11 bases. From germline, CDR1 is SQVTM and CDR2 ANQGSEA. The CDR3 has 13 residues. With 8 bases clipped from V and 7 bases from J, the junction kept 7 bases outside the gene matches.

V and J are TRBV5-1 and TRBJ2-1; D unresolved. V was clipped by 0 bases and J by 9 bases, with 16 bases between them. CDR3 size: 15 residues. Germline CDR1 and CDR2: SGHRS and YFSETQ. The chain's CDR3 is CASSLASTDYGEQFF. CDR3 bases: TGCGCCAGCAGCTTGGCCTCCACTGATTATGGTGAGCAGTTCTTC.

The V gene is TRBV4-2, the J gene TRBJ2-6, with D hard to call. Germline CDR1 and CDR2: LGHNA and YNFKEQ. The germline V and J ends were trimmed by 0 bases and 0 bases, with 6 bases remaining between them. The CDR3 extends over 16 amino acids. The CDR3 loop is CASSQERSSGANVLTF. The CDR3 coding sequence is TGTGCCAGCAGCCAAGAACGGAGCTCTGGGGCCAACGTCCTGACTTTC.

This clone was seen only once. The chain employs TRBV30 and TRBJ1-2, with 7 bases that match TRBD1. CDR1 and CDR2 from the germline V gene are GTSNPN and SVGIG (reference sequence). The CDR3 consists of 12 residues. V dropped 2 bases and J dropped 8; count of bases not matched to a gene: 5. In nucleotides, the CDR3 is TGTGCCTGGAGTCCGGGACAGACGGGCTACACCTTC. Encoded protein: CAWSPGQTGYTF. The full variable domain, completed using reference TRBV30 and TRBJ1-2, is SQTIHQWPATLVQPVGSPLSLECTVEGTSNPNLYWYRQAAGRGLQLLFYSVGIGQISSEVPQNLSASRPQDRQFILSSKKLLLSDSGFYLCAWSPGQTGYTFGSGTRLTVV.

The table lists this clone with a few counts. This rearrangement joins TRBV15 to TRBJ2-6, with 8 bases that match TRBD1. This CDR3 has 18 amino acids. The V gene's germline CDR1 is LNHNV and CDR2 YYDKDF (reference sequence). The V gene end was trimmed by 2 bases and the J gene end by 0 bases; junction bases not matched to a gene: 6. CDR3 loop: CATSRFRTGRSGANVLTF. CDR3 DNA sequence: TGTGCCACCAGCAGATTTCGGACAGGGCGCTCTGGGGCCAACGTCCTGACTTTC.

This clone occurred once. This rearrangement joins TRBV30 to TRBJ2-7; maybe TRBD1 (5 bases). This CDR3 comprises 17 residues. Germline loops: CDR1 GTSNPN, CDR2 SVGIG (reference sequence). Trimming took 5 bases from V and 0 from J, leaving 23 bases between them. CDR3 sequence reads: CAWGALGTRANSYEQYF. The CDR3 DNA reads TGTGCCTGGGGGGCTCTAGGAACTCGAGCTAACTCCTACGAGCAGTACTTC.

This clone turned up a few times. This same CDR3 is encoded by further DNA sequences in the sample. The chain employs TRBV29-1 and TRBJ2-7; D not certain. V was clipped by 4 bases and J by 1 base, with 8 bases between them. Germline loops: CDR1 SQVTM, CDR2 ANQGSEA. The CDR3 runs to 12 residues. CDR3 sequence (DNA): TGCAGCGTTGGAACACATTCCTACGAGCAGTACTTC. Translation gives CSVGTHSYEQYF.

This clone was picked up a small number of times. DNA for the CDR3: TGTGCCAGCAGCCGCGCAGCGGAGACCCAGTACTTC. Protein: CASSRAAETQYF. This chain links TRBV5-6 with TRBJ2-5; unclear D gene. The CDR3 has 12 amino acids. CDR1 and CDR2 from the germline V gene are SGHDT and YYEEEE. V gave up 4 bases and J gave up 5 bases, with 9 bases separating them.

As regards this clone: One end of the junction is discordant with germline, which a read error may explain. The J gene is TRBJ1-2, the V gene TRBV2, with D possibly TRBD1 on 5 matching bases. This CDR3 region has 11 residues. Looked up from germline, CDR1 is SNHLY and CDR2 is FYNNEI. CDR3 region: CARRQLLGYTF. In DNA form, the CDR3 reads TGTGCCCGCAGACAGTTACTTGGCTACACCTTC. Full variable domain (remainder filled in from reference TRBV2 and TRBJ1-2): EPEVTQTPSHQVTQMGQEVILRCVPISNHLYFYWYRQILGQKVEFLVSFYNNEISEKSEIFDDQFSVERPDGSNFTLKIRSTKLEDSAMYFCARRQLLGYTFGSGTRLTVV.

The CDR3 bases are TGTGCCTGGAGTGGCATGAACACTGAAGCTTTCTTT. Translating gives CAWSGMNTEAFF. The J gene is TRBJ1-1, the V gene TRBV30; D is unresolved. V lost 1 base to trimming and J lost 0 bases, with 3 bases between them. The CDR3 consists of 12 residues. Germline CDR1 and CDR2: GTSNPN and SVGIG (reference sequence).

This clone occurred a few times. The chain's CDR3 is CASSLYSGIAKNIQYF. The CDR3 coding sequence is TGTGCCAGCAGTTTATATTCGGGGATAGCCAAAAACATTCAGTACTTC. The rearrangement joins TRBV27 to TRBJ2-4; a possible D gene is TRBD2 (5 bases). Germline V gene data show CDR1 as MNHEY and CDR2 as SMNVEV (reference sequence). V was cut by 1 base and J by 0 bases, with 10 bases left in between. The CDR3 contains 16 residues.

This chain links TRBV6-5 with TRBJ1-2, with no clear D. This CDR3 spans 15 amino acids. The V gene's germline CDR1 is MNHEY and CDR2 SVGAGI. V was cut by 6 bases and J by 0 bases, with 14 bases left in between. CDR3 bases: TGTGCCAGCAGCCAAGGGATCTTAGCTAACTATGGCTACACCTTC. It translates to CASSQGILANYGYTF.

The gene calls are TRBV4-2 and TRBJ1-2; no definite D call. V dropped 0 bases and J dropped 8 bases, with 13 bases sitting between them. In germline, CDR1 is LGHNA, CDR2 YNFKEQ. The CDR3 has 14 residues. CDR3 nucleotides: TGTGCCAGCAGCCAAGAACCCGACTATTGGGGCTACACCTTC. Its protein product is CASSQEPDYWGYTF.

This clone was detected only once. The chain combines TRBV11-2 with TRBJ2-5; the D gene is possibly TRBD2 (9 bases). The CDR3 runs 18 residues. Germline loops: CDR1 SGHAT, CDR2 FQNNGV. V was shortened by 5 bases and J by 2 bases, with 24 bases between the two germline ends. DNA for the CDR3: TGTGCCAGCAGCCAAAGCGTGGGACAGGCGGGGGGGCAAGAGACCCAGTACTTC. It specifies CASSQSVGQAGGQETQYF.

This chain links TRBV4-3 with TRBJ1-1; D is possibly TRBD1 (5 bases). V gave up 4 bases and J gave up 1 base, with 19 bases separating them. This CDR3 contains 17 residues. Germline V gene data show CDR1 as LGHNA and CDR2 as YSLEER. The CDR3 loop reads CASSPMDRGEENTEAFF. DNA of the CDR3: TGCGCCAGCAGCCCAATGGATCGAGGGGAGGAGAACACTGAAGCTTTCTTT.

The rearrangement links TRBV29-1 to TRBJ2-2; D remains ambiguous. Trimming cost V 5 bases and J 5 bases, with 9 bases left between them. This CDR3 contains 12 residues. Germline CDR1 is SQVTM and CDR2 is ANQGSEA. The chain's CDR3 is CSVSEGTGELFF. The CDR3 DNA sequence: TGCAGCGTTAGTGAAGGGACCGGGGAGCTGTTTTTT.

This clone was seen a few times. This rearrangement joins TRBV7-2 to TRBJ2-5, with a weak D call TRBD2 (5 bases). Trimming removed 5 bases from V and 5 bases from J, with 15 bases in between. This CDR3 region has 14 residues. Germline loops: CDR1 SGHTA, CDR2 FQGNSA. CDR3 loop: CASSPPPRRETQYF. The CDR3 nucleotides read TGTGCCAGCAGCCCGCCCCCGAGGAGGGAGACCCAGTACTTC.

The CDR3 sequence is CSVVVGGLYEQYF. CDR3 nucleotide sequence: TGCAGCGTTGTGGTGGGGGGCCTCTACGAGCAGTACTTC. This chain links TRBV29-1 with TRBJ2-7; D possibly uses TRBD1 or TRBD2 (6 bases each). Germline values: CDR1 SQVTM, CDR2 ANQGSEA. The CDR3 sequence is 13 residues long. Trimming removed 4 bases at V and 3 bases at J, with 13 bases between.

The chain carries TRBV5-1 and TRBJ1-1; D is possibly TRBD1 (6 bases). CDR3 length equals 13 residues. Germline CDR1 reads SGHRS; CDR2 reads YFSETQ. V lost 4 bases, J lost 3 bases, and 10 bases lay in between. CDR3 in DNA: TGCGCCAGCAGCCCCGCAGGGGACACTGAAGCTTTCTTT. Its protein is CASSPAGDTEAFF.

The rearrangement joins TRBV9 to TRBJ1-2; 9 nucleotides match TRBD1. Trimming at V came to 3 bases and at J to 5 bases, leaving 14 bases not matched to a gene. The CDR3 spans 17 residues. Per germline, CDR1 SGDLS and CDR2 YYNGEE. CDR3 sequence reads: CASSAFAQGAGKYGYTF. The CDR3 DNA reads TGTGCCAGCAGCGCGTTCGCACAGGGGGCAGGGAAGTATGGCTACACCTTC.

This clone was picked up one time. The rearrangement joins TRBV11-3 to TRBJ2-5; 8 bases match TRBD2. V lost 7 bases and J lost 5; bases outside the gene matches: 15. CDR3 length: 16 residues. Germline V lookup: CDR1 SGHNT, CDR2 YENEEA. CDR3 loop: CASTPPSAGGWETQYF. Here the CDR3 DNA reads TGTGCCAGCACCCCACCCTCCGCGGGGGGCTGGGAGACCCAGTACTTC.

The chain is built from TRBV14 and TRBJ2-7, with D tentatively TRBD1 or TRBD2 (5 bases each). The V end lost 5 bases, the J end lost 6 bases, and 14 bases lay between the germline ends. Germline CDR1 SGHDN, CDR2 FVKESK. The CDR3 totals 13 residues. This CDR3 reads CASSYSGTVEQYF. CDR3 nucleotide sequence: TGTGCCAGCAGCTATTCAGGGACGGTCGAGCAGTACTTC.

CDR3 sequence: CAWSVGTTDTQYF. The DNA of the CDR3 is TGTGCCTGGAGTGTCGGGACCACAGATACGCAGTATTTT. The chain links TRBV30 to TRBJ2-3; the D gene could be TRBD1 or TRBD2 (5 bases each). V was cut by 0 bases and J by 2 bases, with 6 bases left in between. Germline V gives CDR1 GTSNPN, CDR2 SVGIG (reference sequence). CDR3 length equals 13 residues.

The rearrangement links TRBV30 to TRBJ1-4; unclear D gene. Germline CDR1 and CDR2: GTSNPN and SVGIG (reference sequence). The CDR3 contains 13 residues. V lost 7 bases to trimming and J lost 4 bases, with 13 bases between them. CDR3 DNA sequence: TGTGCCTTCGACGCGGTTTATAATGAAAAACTGTTTTTT. This gives the protein CAFDAVYNEKLFF.